Listed here are 8 T cell receptor beta chains from one sample, sequenced in a study of CD8+ T cells in alopecia areata. cDNA serving as the sequencing template came from extracted, reverse transcribed RNA. Generated by immunoSEQ multiplex PCR, the TCRdb table keeps only in-frame clones and is missing some. There are around 180,000 clones in the sample; approximately 67% occur only once, and approximately 1.2% lies in the top ten. Treatment described: oral pan-JAK inhibitor, 5-10 mg twice daily. This sample comprised CD4+ T cells sorted from blood, obtained at roughly week 49, from a patient treated with tofacitinib. The origin of the receptors is a human donor with alopecia areata.

The chain couples TRBV9 to TRBJ1-6, with D perhaps matching TRBD1 (5 bases). The V gene lost 4 bases and the J gene lost 6 bases, with 20 bases spanning the gap. Germline-derived CDR1 and CDR2 are SGDLS and YYNGEE. There are 17 residues in the CDR3. The CDR3 protein is CASSSWNGGVGNSPLHF. The CDR3 nucleotides are TGTGCCAGCAGCTCATGGAATGGGGGAGTAGGTAATTCACCCCTCCACTTT.

This clone was picked up a small number of times. A much larger clone differs by one base, so this may be a read error. The CDR3 is CASSSGQGNYGYTF. CDR3 DNA: TGTGCCAGCAGCTCCGGACAGGGGAACTATGGCTACACCTTC. The chain is built from TRBV5-4 and TRBJ1-2, with TRBD1 identical over 9 bases. Germline V lookup: CDR1 SGHNT, CDR2 YYREEE (reference sequence). The CDR3 contains 14 residues. V was pared by 3 bases and J by 2 bases, with 2 bases of the junction left unmatched.

A remark on this clone: The same CDR3 arises from other DNA sequences in this sample as well. The V gene is TRBV18, the J gene TRBJ2-5; weak D call: TRBD1 (5 bases). This CDR3 comprises 14 residues. Deletions cut 3 bases from V and 2 bases from J, with 10 bases between. CDR1 is KGHSH and CDR2 is LQKENI in the germline V gene. CDR3 in amino acids: CASSPRQTQETQYF. The CDR3 region has the DNA TGTGCCAGCTCACCCAGACAGACACAAGAGACCCAGTACTTC. Looking up the rest from reference TRBV18 and TRBJ2-5 gives the full variable domain: NAGVMQNPRHLVRRRGQEARLRCSPMKGHSHVYWYRQLPEEGLKFMVYLQKENIIDESGMPKERFSAEFPKEGPSILRIQQVVRGDSAAYFCASSPRQTQETQYFGPGTRLLVL.

The chain has TRBV12-5 and TRBJ2-3; 9 bases are shared with TRBD2. The germline gives CDR1 LGHNT, CDR2 FRNRAP. The V and J ends lost 0 bases and 4 bases, in that order; junction bases with no gene match: 2. The CDR3 is made up of 15 amino acids. The CDR3 DNA reads TGTGCTAGTGGTTTGGTGACTAGCGGATCAGATACGCAGTATTTT. Translated: CASGLVTSGSDTQYF.

The chain employs TRBV30 and TRBJ1-6; a possible D gene is TRBD1 (6 bases). The CDR3 length is 15 residues. Germline CDR1 GTSNPN, CDR2 SVGIG (reference sequence). V lost 3 bases and J 7 bases, leaving 16 bases between the germline ends. The DNA for the CDR3 is TGTGCCTGGAGGACCTCAGGGGCCCTCAATTCACCCCTCCACTTT. This gives the protein CAWRTSGALNSPLHF. Variable domain in full (rest from reference TRBV30 and TRBJ1-6): SQTIHQWPATLVQPVGSPLSLECTVEGTSNPNLYWYRQAAGRGLQLLFYSVGIGQISSEVPQNLSASRPQDRQFILSSKKLLLSDSGFYLCAWRTSGALNSPLHFGNGTRLTVT.

CDR3 amino acids: CASRTGTGAVEQYF. DNA of the CDR3: TGTGCCAGTAGGACCGGGACAGGGGCCGTTGAGCAGTACTTC. This chain connects TRBV19 to TRBJ2-7; 10 bases map to TRBD1. Per the germline V gene, CDR1 is LNHDA and CDR2 is SQIVND (reference sequence). V lost 6 bases to trimming and J lost 7 bases; unmatched junction nucleotides: 9. CDR3 length: 14 residues.

The rearrangement joins TRBV10-3 to TRBJ1-6; 7 positions agree with TRBD1. Germline CDR1 ENHRY, CDR2 SYGVKD. The CDR3 totals 14 residues. V trimming: 9 bases; J trimming: 8 bases; junction bases outside the gene matches: 10. CDR3 sequence: CAIAPTGKDSPLHF. The DNA of the CDR3 is TGTGCCATTGCCCCGACAGGGAAGGATTCACCCCTCCACTTT.

The genes are TRBV19 and TRBJ1-1; 8 positions agree with TRBD1. With 5 bases clipped from V and 2 bases from J, the junction kept 7 bases outside the gene matches. The CDR3 sequence is 15 residues long. In germline, CDR1 is LNHDA, CDR2 SQIVND (reference sequence). The CDR3 region is CASSHRQGRNTEAFF. CDR3 DNA sequence: TGTGCCAGTAGTCACCGACAGGGGAGAAACACTGAAGCTTTCTTT.